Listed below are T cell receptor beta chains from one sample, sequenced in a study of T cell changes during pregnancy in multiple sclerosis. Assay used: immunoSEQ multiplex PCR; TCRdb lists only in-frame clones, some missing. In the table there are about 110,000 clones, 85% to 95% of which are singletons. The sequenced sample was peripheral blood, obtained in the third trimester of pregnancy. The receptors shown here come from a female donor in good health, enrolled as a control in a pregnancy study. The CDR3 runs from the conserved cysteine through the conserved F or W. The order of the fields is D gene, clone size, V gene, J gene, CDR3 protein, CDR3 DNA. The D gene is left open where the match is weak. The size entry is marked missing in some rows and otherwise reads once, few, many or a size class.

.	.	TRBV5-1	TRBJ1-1	CASSFTGGGRDSEAFF	TGCGCCAGCAGCTTTACGGGGGGAGGCAGGGACTCTGAAGCTTTCTTT
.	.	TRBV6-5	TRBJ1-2	CASTLSTDNYGYTF	TGTGCCAGCACCTTATCGACAGATAACTATGGCTACACCTTC
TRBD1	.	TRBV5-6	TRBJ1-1	CASSLGTGGNTEAFF	TGTGCCAGCAGCTTGGGGACAGGGGGCAACACTGAAGCTTTCTTT
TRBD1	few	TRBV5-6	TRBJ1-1	CASSTGQGSTEAFF	TGTGCCAGCAGCACCGGACAGGGGTCCACTGAAGCTTTCTTT
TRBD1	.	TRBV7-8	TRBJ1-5	CASSLVAGGRSNQPQHF	TGTGCCAGCAGCTTAGTTGCAGGGGGTAGGAGCAATCAGCCCCAGCATTTT
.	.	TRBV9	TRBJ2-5	CASSVVGGWETQYF	TGTGCCAGCAGCGTAGTTGGGGGGTGGGAGACCCAGTACTTC
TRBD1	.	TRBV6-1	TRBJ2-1	CASSEGDRDLNEQFF	TGTGCCAGCAGTGAAGGGGACAGGGACCTCAATGAGCAGTTCTTC
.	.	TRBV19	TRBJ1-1	CASSEDHQIRGTEAFF	TGTGCCAGTAGTGAAGATCACCAAATCAGGGGCACTGAAGCTTTCTTT
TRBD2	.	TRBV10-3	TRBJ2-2	CAISESAGGNTGELFF	TGTGCCATCAGTGAGTCAGCGGGGGGGAACACCGGGGAGCTGTTTTTT
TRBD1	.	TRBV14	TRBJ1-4	CASSRNKGDRGLEKLFF	TGTGCCTCTTCCCGAAATAAAGGGGACAGGGGGCTTGAAAAACTGTTTTTT
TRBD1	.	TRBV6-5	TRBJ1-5	CASSSTGAHQPQHF	TGTGCCAGCAGTTCTACAGGGGCCCATCAGCCCCAGCATTTT
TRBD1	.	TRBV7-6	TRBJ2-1	CASSLVDRRYNEQFF	TGTGCCAGCAGCTTAGTGGACAGGAGATACAATGAGCAGTTCTTC
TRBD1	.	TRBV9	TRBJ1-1	CASSWTGTGNTEAFF	TGTGCCAGCAGCTGGACCGGGACAGGGAACACTGAAGCTTTCTTT
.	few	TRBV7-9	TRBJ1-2	CASSLVARLRGYTF	TGTGCCAGCAGCTTAGTTGCCAGGCTAAGGGGCTACACCTTC
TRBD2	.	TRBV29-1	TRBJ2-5	CSVELAGGRQETQYF	TGCAGCGTTGAACTAGCGGGGGGACGCCAAGAGACCCAGTACTTC
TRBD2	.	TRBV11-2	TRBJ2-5	CASSLTSGGAWQETQYF	TGTGCCAGCAGCTTGACTAGCGGGGGGGCCTGGCAAGAGACCCAGTACTTC